The 28 T cell receptor beta chains below were found in one sample sequenced in a study of cytomegalovirus exposure and HLA in healthy donors. 60 Vbeta and 13 Jbeta primers were used in PCR. Libraries were prepared by immunoSEQ multiplex PCR; TCRdb keeps only in-frame clonotypes and omits some of them. The profile covers 150,000 to 200,000 clones, with almost 85% appearing a single time and about 2.3% taken by the ten largest. What was sequenced was PBMCs. The receptors shown here come from a woman in her 50s in good health and CMV-seronegative.

This clone was counted a few times. The chain links TRBV27 to TRBJ1-5, with 8 bases aligning to TRBD1. The CDR3 covers 15 residues. J lost 5 bases, V lost 5 bases, and 8 bases had no gene match. CDR1 MNHEY and CDR2 SMNVEV come from the germline V gene (reference sequence). For the CDR3, the DNA is TGTGCCAGCAGTGCGCAGGGGGCTCGCGATCAGCCCCAGCATTTT. Protein: CASSAQGARDQPQHF.

With regard to this clone: In the same sample, other DNA sequences code for this CDR3. The V and J genes are TRBV7-2 and TRBJ2-5; no reliable D call. The CDR3 is made up of 11 amino acids. The germline gives CDR1 SGHTA, CDR2 FQGNSA. V was shortened by 4 bases and J by 2 bases, with 2 bases between the two germline ends. The CDR3 is CASSSQETQYF. The CDR3, as DNA: TGTGCCAGCAGCTCTCAAGAGACCCAGTACTTC.

This clone has only a few counts. The rearrangement joins TRBV29-1 to TRBJ1-3, with 7 bases fitting TRBD1. This CDR3 comprises 14 residues. J gave up 4 bases and V 3 bases, and 6 bases lay outside the gene matches. Germline CDR1 SQVTM, CDR2 ANQGSEA. DNA of the CDR3: TGCAGCGTTGACCCCACAGGGGTCGGAAACACCATATATTTT. Translating it yields CSVDPTGVGNTIYF.

Notes on this clone: At one end the junction does not follow the germline gene, possibly because of a read error. The chain has TRBV11-2 and TRBJ1-4; 9 bases match TRBD1. This CDR3 has 15 amino acids. Germline assignment: CDR1 SGHAT and CDR2 FQNNGV. CDR3: CASSLGTGRHEKLFF. As DNA, the CDR3 is TGTGCCAGCAGTTTAGGGACAGGGCGGCATGAAAAACTGTTTTTT.

The CDR3 DNA follows: TGTGCCAGCAGCTTCGGCGGGAGGGTATACAATGAGCAGTTCTTC. Translation gives CASSFGGRVYNEQFF. The rearrangement uses TRBV5-6 and TRBJ2-1; TRBD2 matches 9 bases. Unmatched junction bases numbered 4, after V lost 2 bases and J lost 4 bases. The CDR3 extends over 15 amino acids. Looked up from germline, CDR1 is SGHDT and CDR2 is YYEEEE.

The J gene is TRBJ2-4, the V gene TRBV2; 7 bases are shared with TRBD2. The CDR3 has 15 residues. Germline loops: CDR1 SNHLY, CDR2 FYNNEI. Trimming took 4 bases from V and 0 from J; bases not matched to a gene: 3. CDR3 residues: CASSGEGGAKNIQYF. The CDR3 bases are TGTGCCAGCAGTGGGGAGGGAGGAGCCAAAAACATTCAGTACTTC.

The chain couples TRBV5-1 to TRBJ2-1; 10 nucleotides match TRBD2. The CDR3 runs to 14 residues. Germline trimming cut 7 bases from V and 4 bases from J; bases unmatched to any gene: 5. Germline CDR1 SGHRS, CDR2 YFSETQ. The CDR3 here is CASSRAGGYNEQFF. The CDR3 nucleotides are TGCGCCAGCTCGCGAGCGGGAGGGTACAATGAGCAGTTCTTC.

This clone was picked up a small number of times. The CDR3 DNA sequence: TGTGCCAGCAGCGTCCTCACGGGGGGTCATGCAGAGCAGTTCTTC. Residues: CASSVLTGGHAEQFF. V and J are TRBV9 and TRBJ2-1; 7 nucleotides align to TRBD2. Per the germline V gene, CDR1 is SGDLS and CDR2 is YYNGEE. The ends lost 2 bases at V and 10 bases at J; junction bases unmatched: 12. This CDR3 spans 15 amino acids.

The V call is TRBV6-6, the J call TRBJ2-5; 9 bases are a match to TRBD2. V lost 1 base to trimming and J lost 4 bases; unmatched junction nucleotides: 4. The V gene's germline CDR1 is MNHNY and CDR2 SVGAGI (reference sequence). The CDR3 is made up of 15 amino acids. The CDR3 loop is CASSYYSGRGETQYF. The DNA for the CDR3 is TGTGCCAGCAGTTACTATAGCGGGAGAGGAGAGACCCAGTACTTC.

The V gene is TRBV7-9, the J gene TRBJ2-1, with a possible D match to TRBD1 (5 bases). V was pared by 8 bases and J by 6 bases, with 17 bases between. The germline gives CDR1 SEHNR, CDR2 FQNEAQ (reference sequence). The CDR3 runs to 14 residues. For the CDR3, the DNA is TGTGCCAGCTGGGGAACAGGACAAGTCAATGAGCAGTTCTTC. This translates into CASWGTGQVNEQFF.

The chain uses TRBV2 and TRBJ1-5, with D maybe TRBD1 (5 bases). V lost 8 bases to trimming and J lost 4 bases, with 9 bases between them. Germline-derived CDR1 and CDR2 are SNHLY and FYNNEI. This CDR3 has 12 amino acids. CDR3 sequence: CASGAGNQPQHF. The CDR3 bases are TGTGCCAGCGGGGCGGGGAATCAGCCCCAGCATTTT.

The rearrangement uses TRBV11-2 and TRBJ1-3; D is unclear. The ends were cut back, 3 bases at V and 0 bases at J, with 6 bases in the middle. The CDR3 has 14 residues. Germline assignment: CDR1 SGHAT and CDR2 FQNNGV. The CDR3, as DNA: TGTGCCAGCAGCTTCACTAACTCTGGAAACACCATATATTTT. It specifies CASSFTNSGNTIYF.

This chain connects TRBV2 to TRBJ1-1; D gene ambiguous. Trimming removed 6 bases at V and 0 bases at J, with 14 bases between. Germline lookup yields CDR1 SNHLY and CDR2 FYNNEI. The CDR3 has 15 residues. For the CDR3, the DNA is TGTGCCAGCAGCGCTCGACGCGGGATGAACACTGAAGCTTTCTTT. Its translation: CASSARRGMNTEAFF.

This clone was picked up one time. The V call is TRBV28, the J call TRBJ1-5; the D gene is possibly TRBD1 (6 bases). CDR1 is MDHEN, CDR2 SYDVKM, per germline. This CDR3 is built from 15 residues. The V end lost 3 bases, the J end lost 9 bases, and 18 bases lay between the germline ends. The CDR3 loop reads CASSFLLGHKPPQHF. DNA for the CDR3: TGTGCCAGCAGTTTCCTCCTGGGACACAAGCCGCCCCAGCATTTT. Based on the CDR3 plus reference TRBV28 and TRBJ1-5, the full variable domain is DVKVTQSSRYLVKRTGEKVFLECVQDMDHENMFWYRQDPGLGLRLIYFSYDVKMKEKGDIPEGYSVSREKKERFSLILESASTNQTSMYLCASSFLLGHKPPQHFGDGTRLSIL.

The chain joins TRBV6-5 to TRBJ2-5; TRBD1 might be the D (5 bases). Trimming removed 8 bases from V and 9 bases from J, with 22 bases in between. There are 14 residues in the CDR3. Germline CDR1 MNHEY, CDR2 SVGAGI. As DNA, the CDR3 is TGTGCCAGCCGAAGGGGATCAGAAGGGTTGGCCCAGTACTTC. It specifies CASRRGSEGLAQYF.

The CDR3 spells CSVESGDTQYF. The CDR3 DNA reads as TGCAGCGTTGAATCCGGAGATACGCAGTATTTT. V usage is TRBV29-1 and J usage is TRBJ2-3; no reliable D call. The V and J ends lost 2 bases and 5 bases respectively, with 5 bases between them. The V gene's germline CDR1 is SQVTM and CDR2 ANQGSEA. The CDR3 has 11 amino acids.

V usage is TRBV1 and J usage is TRBJ2-7; the D segment call TRBD1 is taken from the table without a DNA check. TRBV1 is a known pseudogene. CDR3 length: 14 amino acids. In DNA, the CDR3 is TGCACCAGCAGCCAAGTGCAGTTTCAATACGAGCAGTACTTC. It encodes CTSSQVQFQYEQYF.

The chain couples TRBV30 to TRBJ1-1; no clear D gene. The CDR3 loop spans 14 amino acids. Trimming stripped 0 bases from V and 4 bases from J, with 12 bases between. From germline, CDR1 is GTSNPN and CDR2 SVGIG (reference sequence). The CDR3 nucleotides read TGTGCCTGGAGTGTACCCCCATCCGGCACTGAAGCTTTCTTT. Translation: CAWSVPPSGTEAFF. The variable domain in full, completed from reference TRBV30 and TRBJ1-1, reads SQTIHQWPATLVQPVGSPLSLECTVEGTSNPNLYWYRQAAGRGLQLLFYSVGIGQISSEVPQNLSASRPQDRQFILSSKKLLLSDSGFYLCAWSVPPSGTEAFFGQGTRLTVV.

The CDR3 sequence: CASSWTGARSGANVLTF. CDR3 in DNA: TGTGCCAGCAGCTGGACAGGGGCCCGCTCTGGGGCCAACGTCCTGACTTTC. The chain uses TRBV5-6 and TRBJ2-6, with 9 bases fitting TRBD1. This CDR3 has 17 amino acids. V dropped 3 bases and J dropped 0; count of bases not matched to a gene: 4. Germline V gives CDR1 SGHDT, CDR2 YYEEEE. Variable domain in full (rest from reference TRBV5-6 and TRBJ2-6): DAGVTQSPTHLIKTRGQQVTLRCSPKSGHDTVSWYQQALGQGPQFIFQYYEEEERQRGNFPDRFSGHQFPNYSSELNVNALLLGDSALYLCASSWTGARSGANVLTFGAGSRLTVL.

The rearrangement uses TRBV5-1 and TRBJ1-2; perhaps TRBD1 as D (5 bases). The V gene's germline CDR1 is SGHRS and CDR2 YFSETQ. Trimming cost V 0 bases and J 5 bases, with 11 bases left between them. The CDR3 sequence is 14 residues long. CDR3 coding DNA: TGCGCCAGCAGCTTGGGCAGGGAGGTATATGGCTACACCTTC. Its protein product is CASSLGREVYGYTF. The whole variable domain, remainder taken from reference TRBV5-1 and TRBJ1-2, is KAGVTQTPRYLIKTRGQQVTLSCSPISGHRSVSWYQQTPGQGLQFLFEYFSETQRNKGNFPGRFSGRQFSNSRSEMNVSTLELGDSALYLCASSLGREVYGYTFGSGTRLTVV.

This chain uses TRBV29-1 with TRBJ2-7; TRBD2 matches at 7 bases. Germline CDR1 reads SQVTM; CDR2 reads ANQGSEA. CDR3 length: 14 residues. With 6 bases clipped from V and 0 bases from J, the junction kept 8 bases outside the gene matches. The CDR3 here is CSVTSAHSSYEQYF. In nucleotides, the CDR3 is TGCAGCGTAACTAGCGCCCATAGCTCCTACGAGCAGTACTTC.

This chain joins TRBV30 and TRBJ2-7; a possible D gene is TRBD2 (5 bases). The germline V gene encodes CDR1 GTSNPN and CDR2 SVGIG (reference sequence). V lost 2 bases to trimming and J lost 6 bases, with 11 bases between them. The CDR3 loop spans 12 amino acids. CDR3 amino acids: CAWSRGPREQYF. In nucleotides, the CDR3 is TGTGCCTGGAGTAGAGGGCCTCGCGAGCAGTACTTC. The full variable domain, with the rest looked up from reference TRBV30 and TRBJ2-7, is SQTIHQWPATLVQPVGSPLSLECTVEGTSNPNLYWYRQAAGRGLQLLFYSVGIGQISSEVPQNLSASRPQDRQFILSSKKLLLSDSGFYLCAWSRGPREQYFGPGTRLTVT.

Concerning this clone itself: Since a far larger clone is one base different, this is likely a read error. V gene TRBV30 combines with J gene TRBJ1-1, with TRBD1 as a possible D gene (5 bases). The CDR3 covers 13 residues. V was trimmed by 4 bases and J by 5 bases, leaving 14 bases between them. The germline V gene has CDR1 GTSNPN and CDR2 SVGIG (reference sequence). CDR3: CAWTITGKTEAFF. Written as DNA, the CDR3 is TGTGCCTGGACTATTACAGGTAAGACTGAAGCTTTCTTT.

The chain couples TRBV7-9 to TRBJ2-3; D ambiguous. CDR1 is SEHNR, CDR2 FQNEAQ, per germline (reference sequence). V was pared by 3 bases and J by 4 bases, with 5 bases between. The CDR3 runs 12 residues. DNA of the CDR3: TGTGCCAGCAGCTTGAGAGCAGATACGCAGTATTTT. This gives the protein CASSLRADTQYF. Looking up the rest from reference TRBV7-9 and TRBJ2-3 gives the full variable domain: DTGVSQNPRHKITKRGQNVTFRCDPISEHNRLYWYRQTLGQGPEFLTYFQNEAQLEKSRLLSDRFSAERPKGSFSTLEIQRTEQGDSAMYLCASSLRADTQYFGPGTRLTVL.

J is TRBJ2-5 and V is TRBV6-1; 11 bases map to TRBD2. Germline V CDR1 and CDR2: MNHNS, SASEGT. The CDR3 covers 14 residues. Trimming at V came to 7 bases and at J to 4 bases, leaving 5 bases not matched to a gene. DNA for the CDR3: TGTGCCAGCAAATTGGGACTAGCGGTAGAGACCCAGTACTTC. Protein product: CASKLGLAVETQYF.

This clone showed up just once. The chain uses TRBV11-2 and TRBJ2-5; TRBD2 agrees at 14 bases. This CDR3 comprises 17 residues. Germline trimming cut 1 base from V and 4 bases from J; bases unmatched to any gene: 5. Germline CDR1 reads SGHAT; CDR2 reads FQNNGV. The DNA of the CDR3 is TGTGCCAGCAGCTTAGGCGGGACTAGCGGGAGCTCAGAGACCCAGTACTTC. Its protein product is CASSLGGTSGSSETQYF.

The sample holds a few counts of this clone. The chain has TRBV7-2 and TRBJ1-2; D perhaps matches TRBD1 (6 bases). Germline V gives CDR1 SGHTA, CDR2 FQGNSA. The CDR3 loop spans 14 amino acids. The V and J ends lost 1 base and 3 bases respectively, with 9 bases between them. This CDR3 is CASSLGYRDYGYTF. CDR3 in DNA: TGTGCCAGCAGCTTAGGGTACAGGGACTATGGCTACACCTTC.

The chain employs TRBV19 and TRBJ2-3; no definite D call. Germline V gene lookup returns CDR1 LNHDA and CDR2 SQIVND (reference sequence). V dropped 6 bases and J dropped 0 bases, with 16 bases sitting between them. CDR3 size: 16 residues. This chain's CDR3 is CASSPIGAGSTDTQYF. CDR3 nucleotides: TGTGCCAGTAGCCCGATCGGCGCCGGGAGCACAGATACGCAGTATTTT.